The 21 T cell receptor beta chains listed next were all sequenced from one sample in a study of PD-1 blockade in classical Hodgkin lymphoma. Regarding time point: cycle 4 day 1 (C4D1), after more than five weeks of nivolumab. All patients relapsed after autologous stem cell transplantation, and brentuximab vedotin exposure varied. TCRdb's table, derived via immunoSEQ multiplex PCR, lists solely in-frame clones and lacks some. The data contain some 22,000 clones, about 70% of them seen just once; the ten biggest clones take up around 21%. The sequenced sample was peripheral blood mononuclear cells (PBMCs), obtained before the fourth cycle of nivolumab. The receptors shown here come from a human donor with classical Hodgkin lymphoma.

The rearrangement joins TRBV10-1 to TRBJ2-7; TRBD1 agrees at 10 bases. Germline V gives CDR1 WNHNN, CDR2 SYGVQD (reference sequence). Trimming took 0 bases from V and 1 from J; bases not matched to a gene: 9. The CDR3 is 18 residues long. CDR3 bases: TGCGCCAGCAGTGAGTCGGGTGCCGGACAGGGGGGTTCCTACGAGCAGTACTTC. It codes for CASSESGAGQGGSYEQYF.

The chain uses TRBV2 and TRBJ1-5; 9 bases map to TRBD1. Germline-derived CDR1 and CDR2 are SNHLY and FYNNEI. The V and J ends lost 7 bases and 5 bases, in that order; junction bases with no gene match: 6. The length of the CDR3 is 14 residues. This CDR3 reads CASTGTGTYQPQHF. In DNA, the CDR3 is TGTGCCAGCACCGGGACAGGGACTTATCAGCCCCAGCATTTT.

The sample holds a few counts of this clone. Written as DNA, the CDR3 is TGTGCCAGTAGTGCCGAGGGGGTTGGCAATCAGCCCCAGCATTTT. Translation: CASSAEGVGNQPQHF. This chain connects TRBV19 to TRBJ1-5; D possibly corresponds to TRBD1 (6 bases). CDR3 length: 15 amino acids. Germline V lookup: CDR1 LNHDA, CDR2 SQIVND (reference sequence). The V and J ends lost 5 bases and 2 bases respectively, with 13 bases between them.

This clone appeared a few times. V gene TRBV10-1 combines with J gene TRBJ2-2; D not resolved. Trimming removed 6 bases from V and 5 bases from J, with 13 bases in between. The V gene's germline CDR1 is WNHNN and CDR2 SYGVQD (reference sequence). This CDR3 spans 14 amino acids. This CDR3 reads CASSANLETGELFF. The CDR3 region has the DNA TGCGCCAGCAGCGCGAACCTCGAAACCGGGGAGCTGTTTTTT.

The rearrangement joins TRBV7-2 to TRBJ1-5, with D perhaps TRBD1 (5 bases). The CDR3 is 13 residues long. Germline assignment: CDR1 SGHTA and CDR2 FQGNSA. Trimming shortened V by 2 bases and J by 5 bases, and 7 bases separated the two germline ends. The chain's CDR3 is CASSLLGDQPQHF. CDR3 DNA: TGTGCCAGCAGCTTATTGGGGGATCAGCCCCAGCATTTT.

The chain employs TRBV7-9 and TRBJ2-7, with 7 bases identical to TRBD1. Germline loops: CDR1 SEHNR, CDR2 FQNEAQ (reference sequence). V lost 5 bases and J lost 0; bases outside the gene matches: 7. This CDR3 has 15 residues. The DNA of the CDR3 is TGTGCCAGCAGCCGCTTTGGACAGGCCTCCTACGAGCAGTACTTC. Translating it yields CASSRFGQASYEQYF.

The chain has TRBV5-5 and TRBJ2-7; D gene uncertain. The CDR3 spans 13 residues. Trimming left V 2 bases short and J 1 base short, with 7 bases between. Germline V gene sequence: CDR1 SGHKS, CDR2 YYEKEE (reference sequence). The CDR3 DNA sequence: TGTGCCAGCAGCTTTGGCAGTTCCTACGAGCAGTACTTC. It yields the protein CASSFGSSYEQYF.

The V and J genes are TRBV27 and TRBJ2-1; either TRBD1 or TRBD2 may fit D (5 bases each). Germline values: CDR1 MNHEY, CDR2 SMNVEV (reference sequence). V was shortened by 5 bases and J by 0 bases, with 14 bases between the two germline ends. This CDR3 region has 16 residues. This CDR3 is CASSTGAASSYNEQFF. The CDR3 nucleotides are TGTGCCAGCAGTACAGGAGCGGCCAGCTCCTACAATGAGCAGTTCTTC.

The V gene is TRBV19, the J gene TRBJ2-1, with 8 bases aligning to TRBD2. V shed 1 base, J shed 2 bases, and the junction held 4 bases outside the gene matches. Germline assignment: CDR1 LNHDA and CDR2 SQIVND (reference sequence). The CDR3 has 16 amino acids. In nucleotides, the CDR3 is TGTGCCAGTAGTATAGCCAGCGGGAGTACCTACAATGAGCAGTTCTTC. Translation gives CASSIASGSTYNEQFF.

This clone was seen just once. J is TRBJ2-7 and V is TRBV28, with 10 positions matching TRBD1. The CDR3 length is 14 residues. Looked up from germline, CDR1 is MDHEN and CDR2 is SYDVKM. Losses at the gene ends were 6 bases for V and 6 bases for J; bases not matched to a gene: 8. The CDR3 sequence: CASRRQGARSEQYF. CDR3 sequence (DNA): TGTGCCAGCAGACGACAGGGGGCGCGGTCCGAGCAGTACTTC.

This chain connects TRBV27 to TRBJ2-6, with no clear D. Trimming removed 7 bases from V and 0 bases from J, with 10 bases in between. Looked up from germline, CDR1 is MNHEY and CDR2 is SMNVEV (reference sequence). The CDR3 extends over 15 amino acids. The CDR3 region is CASKDRPSGANVLTF. The CDR3 region has the DNA TGTGCCAGCAAAGACCGGCCCTCTGGGGCCAACGTCCTGACTTTC.

The rearrangement links TRBV7-8 to TRBJ1-5; D perhaps matches TRBD1 (6 bases). Germline lookup yields CDR1 SGHVS and CDR2 FQNEAQ. CDR3 size: 13 residues. V was trimmed by 2 bases and J by 8 bases, leaving 10 bases between them. In DNA form, the CDR3 reads TGTGCCAGCAGCTTACCGGGGGCTAAGCCCCAGCATTTT. Amino acid sequence: CASSLPGAKPQHF.

The chain combines TRBV7-8 with TRBJ2-7; 10 bases map to TRBD2. The germline CDR1 and CDR2 sequences are SGHVS and FQNEAQ. CDR3 length: 16 amino acids. With V trimmed by 0 bases and J by 6 bases, 8 bases remained unmatched. The CDR3 DNA follows: TGTGCCAGCAGCTTAGCGGCGGGACTAGCGATCGGCGAGCAGTACTTC. Protein: CASSLAAGLAIGEQYF.

The chain joins TRBV2 to TRBJ2-3; 7 bases map to TRBD1. V dropped 6 bases and J dropped 2; count of bases not matched to a gene: 5. The germline V gene has CDR1 SNHLY and CDR2 FYNNEI. CDR3 size: 14 residues. The CDR3 sequence: CASSHDRATDTQYF. The CDR3 region has the DNA TGTGCCAGCAGCCATGACAGGGCCACAGATACGCAGTATTTT.

The chain uses TRBV7-7 and TRBJ2-3; D is undetermined. Trimming pared 0 bases from V and 2 bases from J, leaving 6 bases between. The CDR3 spans 14 residues. In germline, CDR1 is SSHAT, CDR2 FNYEAQ (reference sequence). The CDR3 is CASSLAGITDTQYF. The CDR3 nucleotides are TGTGCCAGCAGCTTAGCGGGAATCACAGATACGCAGTATTTT.

The chain couples TRBV15 to TRBJ2-1, with 15 bases lining up with TRBD2. Germline values: CDR1 LNHNV, CDR2 YYDKDF (reference sequence). The CDR3 covers 18 residues. V lost 0 bases to trimming and J lost 4 bases; unmatched junction nucleotides: 4. DNA of the CDR3: TGTGCCACCAGCAGAGAGAGGGGGACTAGCGGGAGGTACAATGAGCAGTTCTTC. It yields the protein CATSRERGTSGRYNEQFF.

The V gene is TRBV11-3, the J gene TRBJ2-1; D is uncertain. Germline CDR1 and CDR2: SGHNT and YENEEA. The CDR3 has 13 amino acids. Deletions cut 4 bases from V and 0 bases from J, with 4 bases between. The CDR3 nucleotides read TGTGCCAGCAGCTCGAGCTCCTACAATGAGCAGTTCTTC. As protein: CASSSSSYNEQFF.

This chain links TRBV29-1 with TRBJ2-1, with 9 bases that match TRBD2. The CDR3 loop spans 14 amino acids. After removal of 2 bases from V and 4 bases from J, the junction contained 3 bases not matched to a gene. Germline loops: CDR1 SQVTM, CDR2 ANQGSEA. CDR3 DNA: TGCAGCGTTGAACCGGGACTAGCTTACAATGAGCAGTTCTTC. Amino acids: CSVEPGLAYNEQFF.

The chain joins TRBV15 to TRBJ2-5, with D possibly called TRBD1 or TRBD2 (5 bases each). Germline CDR1 LNHNV, CDR2 YYDKDF (reference sequence). The CDR3 consists of 14 residues. V lost 1 base, J lost 0 bases, and 6 bases lay in between. The CDR3 sequence: CATSRGGYQETQYF. The DNA of the CDR3 is TGTGCCACCAGCAGAGGGGGGTACCAAGAGACCCAGTACTTC.

J is TRBJ1-2 and V is TRBV19; TRBD1 agrees at 9 bases. The germline V gene encodes CDR1 LNHDA and CDR2 SQIVND (reference sequence). The junction had 7 bases not matched to a gene; V was cut back by 4 bases and J by 7 bases. The CDR3 extends over 14 amino acids. This CDR3 reads CASSTWTGEGGYTF. The CDR3 nucleotides are TGTGCCAGTAGTACTTGGACAGGGGAGGGTGGCTACACCTTC.

This clone came up a few times. The chain couples TRBV27 to TRBJ2-1, with 8 bases lining up with TRBD2. With V trimmed by 6 bases and J by 4 bases, 14 bases remained unmatched. Germline CDR1 and CDR2: MNHEY and SMNVEV (reference sequence). The CDR3 contains 17 residues. The CDR3 region has the DNA TGTGCCAGCAGCCCCGGGACTAGTCTCGGGCGTTACAATGAGCAGTTCTTC. It yields the protein CASSPGTSLGRYNEQFF.